Below, 19 T cell receptor beta chains from the same sample are listed, as sequenced in a study of identical twins. A single record per CDR3 protein comes from TCRdb applying MiXCR to the 5' RACE reads. The profile shows some 250,000 distinct CDR3 sequences, 5.5% to 7.5% of them singletons. These records were also assigned to another study, of T cells expressing NK-cell markers.

The sample taken for sequencing was CD8+ T cells sorted from blood. The receptors were sampled from a woman between 18 and 29 years old in good health.

This clonotype was seen ten or more times. This chain links TRBV6-1 with TRBJ2-1; 8 nucleotides agree with TRBD2. This CDR3 spans 15 amino acids. V lost 5 bases, J lost 4 bases, and 7 bases stayed unmatched. Germline assignment: CDR1 MNHNS and CDR2 SASEGT. The CDR3 protein is CASSPGAGGYNEQFF. As DNA, the CDR3 is TGTGCCAGCAGTCCCGGGGCGGGGGGTTACAATGAGCAGTTCTTC.

This clonotype was counted at least ten times. V is TRBV2 and J is TRBJ2-7, with 10 nucleotides matching TRBD2. The V gene's germline CDR1 is SNHLY and CDR2 FYNNEI. With 10 bases clipped from V and 0 bases from J, the junction kept 15 bases outside the gene matches. This CDR3 is built from 17 residues. Here the CDR3 reads CATGGLADQPVSYEQYF. CDR3 nucleotides: TGTGCCACCGGAGGACTAGCGGACCAACCGGTCTCCTACGAGCAGTACTTC.

The chain recombines TRBV2 with TRBJ1-1; D gene unclear. CDR3 length: 13 amino acids. Trimming removed 6 bases at V and 4 bases at J, with 12 bases between. Looked up from germline, CDR1 is SNHLY and CDR2 is FYNNEI. In DNA, the CDR3 is TGTGCCAGCAGACTCGACTGGAGCACTGAAGCTTTCTTT. Its protein product is CASRLDWSTEAFF.

V usage is TRBV18 and J usage is TRBJ2-5; 10 bases match TRBD2. From germline, CDR1 is KGHSH and CDR2 LQKENI. Germline trimming cut 1 base from V and 2 bases from J; bases unmatched to any gene: 4. The CDR3 length is 16 residues. DNA of the CDR3: TGTGCCAGCTCACCACGGAGCGGGGGGGGTCAAGAGACCCAGTACTTC. Encoded protein: CASSPRSGGGQETQYF.

This clonotype was counted only a few times. V and J are TRBV15 and TRBJ2-5; D unclear. V was pared by 1 base and J by 4 bases, with 1 base between. The CDR3 extends over 11 amino acids. Germline assignment: CDR1 LNHNV and CDR2 YYDKDF (reference sequence). CDR3 sequence: CATSRVETQYF. CDR3 bases: TGTGCCACCAGCAGAGTAGAGACCCAGTACTTC.

This clonotype was counted ten times or more. This rearrangement joins TRBV7-9 to TRBJ2-2; 10 bases line up with TRBD1. V dropped 5 bases and J dropped 4; count of bases not matched to a gene: 7. Germline V gene lookup returns CDR1 SEHNR and CDR2 FQNEAQ (reference sequence). There are 16 residues in the CDR3. As DNA, the CDR3 is TGTGCCAGCAGCGTACCCCGGGACAGGGGCACCGGGGAGCTGTTTTTT. Protein product: CASSVPRDRGTGELFF.

The V call is TRBV7-8, the J call TRBJ1-2; D unclear. CDR1 and CDR2 (germline): SGHVS, FQNEAQ. Trimming cost V 0 bases and J 4 bases, with 12 bases left between them. This CDR3 has 15 amino acids. The CDR3 spells CASSLASDEAYGYTF. CDR3 bases: TGTGCCAGCAGCTTAGCTTCGGACGAAGCCTATGGCTACACCTTC.

The chain recombines TRBV6-2 or TRBV6-3 with TRBJ2-7; D might be TRBD1 (6 bases). Trimming shortened V by 11 bases and J by 2 bases, and 13 bases separated the two germline ends. The CDR3 sequence is 12 residues long. Per germline, CDR1 MNHEY and CDR2 SVGEGT. The CDR3 sequence: CAGGQTTYEQYF. CDR3 nucleotides: TGTGCCGGAGGACAGACGACCTACGAGCAGTACTTC.

This clonotype was seen only a few times. The V and J genes are TRBV30 and TRBJ1-6; unclear D gene. Germline CDR1 reads GTSNPN; CDR2 reads SVGIG (reference sequence). The CDR3 is 13 residues long. Trimming shortened V by 4 bases and J by 7 bases, and 11 bases separated the two germline ends. The chain's CDR3 is CAWKQAGNSPLHF. CDR3 DNA sequence: TGTGCCTGGAAGCAGGCTGGAAATTCACCCCTCCACTTT.

A few counts support this clonotype. The chain uses TRBV12-3 or TRBV12-4 and TRBJ1-4; perhaps TRBD1 as D (6 bases). V was shortened by 4 bases and J by 7 bases, with 10 bases between the two germline ends. The CDR3 spans 13 residues. The CDR3 spells CASSSQGAEKLFF. CDR3 coding DNA: TGTGCCAGCAGTTCACAGGGAGCTGAAAAACTGTTTTTT.

This chain connects TRBV10-3 to TRBJ2-3, with TRBD2 as a possible D gene (5 bases). Germline assignment: CDR1 ENHRY and CDR2 SYGVKD. Trimming shortened V by 10 bases and J by 4 bases, and 18 bases separated the two germline ends. CDR3 size: 14 residues. The CDR3 coding sequence is TGTGCCACCGACTCCAGGAGTAGCGCAGATACGCAGTATTTT. Its protein product is CATDSRSSADTQYF.

In this sample, this clonotype turned up many times. The CDR3 protein is CASSQGQMNTEAFF. The CDR3 DNA is TGTGCCAGCAGCCAAGGGCAGATGAACACTGAAGCTTTCTTT. V usage is TRBV3-1 and J usage is TRBJ1-1, with no clear D. Trimming left V 1 base short and J 0 bases short, with 6 bases between. The CDR3 is 14 residues long. Per the germline V gene, CDR1 is LGHDT and CDR2 is YNNKEL (reference sequence).

This clonotype was found many times. V is TRBV5-1 and J is TRBJ1-2; TRBD1 aligns across 9 bases. Germline CDR1 is SGHRS and CDR2 is YFSETQ. With 6 bases clipped from V and 4 bases from J, the junction kept 7 bases outside the gene matches. CDR3 length: 14 residues. This chain's CDR3 is CASNLDRGAYGYTF. The CDR3 DNA reads as TGCGCCAGCAATCTAGACAGGGGGGCCTATGGCTACACCTTC.

This sequence joins TRBV12-3 or TRBV12-4 and TRBJ2-7; 9 bases are a match to TRBD2. The CDR3 is made up of 11 amino acids. The V and J ends lost 3 bases and 12 bases, in that order; junction bases with no gene match: 3. As DNA, the CDR3 is TGTGCCAGCAGTTTCGCGGGACTAGCGTACTTC. This sequence encodes CASSFAGLAYF.

This clonotype was seen ten or more times. The rearrangement links TRBV7-9 to TRBJ2-7, with D perhaps TRBD1 (8 bases). The germline V gene has CDR1 SEHNR and CDR2 FQNEAQ (reference sequence). Trimming shortened V by 5 bases and J by 7 bases, and 18 bases separated the two germline ends. The CDR3 loop spans 14 amino acids. The CDR3 DNA follows: TGTGCCAGCAGCCCCGCTGACAGGGGAGGGGAGCAGTACTTC. Translating it yields CASSPADRGGEQYF.

This clonotype was detected a few times. The V gene is TRBV4-1, the J gene TRBJ2-1, with 7 bases that match TRBD2. Germline V lookup: CDR1 MGHRA, CDR2 YSYEKL. The CDR3 sequence is 15 residues long. V dropped 5 bases and J dropped 1; count of bases not matched to a gene: 5. The CDR3, as DNA: TGCGCCAGCAGCGCAACTAGCGTTTCCTACAATGAGCAGTTCTTC. It codes for CASSATSVSYNEQFF.

Ten or more counts support this clonotype. This rearrangement joins TRBV14 to TRBJ2-3, with TRBD2 as a possible D gene (6 bases). Germline-derived CDR1 and CDR2 are SGHDN and FVKESK. The V end lost 0 bases, the J end lost 0 bases, and 10 bases lay between the germline ends. The CDR3 spans 16 residues. CDR3 sequence reads: CASSQDGGVSTDTQYF. Written as DNA, the CDR3 is TGTGCCAGCAGCCAAGATGGAGGGGTCAGCACAGATACGCAGTATTTT.

This clonotype was picked up a small number of times. The gene calls are TRBV6-5 and TRBJ1-2, with D possibly TRBD1 on 6 matching bases. The germline gives CDR1 MNHEY, CDR2 SVGAGI. Trimming pared 2 bases from V and 7 bases from J, leaving 14 bases between. There are 14 residues in the CDR3. In DNA, the CDR3 is TGTGCCAGCAGTTACGGGGGCAGGGGAGGTGGCTACACCTTC. Its protein is CASSYGGRGGGYTF.

This clonotype was counted many times. The gene calls are TRBV4-2 and TRBJ2-5, with a tentative D call TRBD2 (5 bases). CDR3 size: 15 residues. CDR1 LGHNA and CDR2 YNFKEQ come from the germline V gene. Trimming shortened V by 2 bases and J by 0 bases, and 10 bases separated the two germline ends. This chain's CDR3 is CASSQRAGDQETQYF. The CDR3 nucleotides are TGTGCCAGCAGCCAACGGGCCGGGGACCAAGAGACCCAGTACTTC.